The TCR beta chain described here comes from a study of STAT5B mutations in CD4+ large granular lymphocyte leukemia. Study-wide background: The CDR3 'QG' motif was associated with a particular HLA allele among healthy donors. Regarding the study as a whole: Compared with healthy controls (2/35), patient top clones favored TRBV06 (8/27).

V was shortened by 5 bases and J by 7 bases, with 12 bases between the two germline ends. The CDR3 sequence is 13 residues long. Per the germline V gene, CDR1 is MNHNS and CDR2 is SASEGT. For this clone: What it binds is unknown.

This table comes from immunoSEQ multiplex PCR, and its TCRdb copy is limited to in-frame clones, with some not included. The sample lists some 30,000 clones, approximately 80% occurring once. The chain is built from TRBV6-1 and TRBJ2-1; D not resolved. This clonotype was obtained from a human donor in good health. Source material: CD4+ T cells from blood buffy coats. CDR3 coding DNA: TGTGCCAGCAGTTGGCAGGAGCCGAATGAGCAGTTCTTC. This sequence encodes CASSWQEPNEQFF.